The rows below give T cell receptor beta chains drawn from one sample of a study of T-cell memory formation after mild COVID-19. MiXCR, run by TCRdb on the 5' RACE reads, gives a single entry per CDR3 protein. There are 300,000 to 350,000 distinct CDR3 sequences in the sample; around 13% occur only once, and about 24% lies in the top ten. The source material was PBMCs or a T cell subset sorted from them (not recorded which). These TCRs come from a man aged 18 to 35 who had mild COVID-19 (a few samples of this study predate the infection). Cell type and time point are not known. Each CDR3 is given with its conserved first and last residue. The D gene is left open where the match is weak. Part of the rows lack a size; the others show once, few, many or a class for expanded clones.

J	size	D	length	V	CDR3	DNA
TRBJ2-5	many	TRBD2	16	TRBV9	CASSLRLAGDQETQYF	TGTGCCAGCAGCCTCCGACTAGCGGGGGACCAAGAGACCCAGTACTTC
TRBJ1-1	NA	TRBD1	17	TRBV24-1	CATEPSGGGESNTEAFF	TGTGCCACCGAGCCTTCAGGGGGCGGAGAGTCGAACACTGAAGCTTTCTTT
TRBJ2-5	NA	NA	14	TRBV5-1	CASSWEATVETQYF	TGCGCCAGCAGCTGGGAAGCCACCGTAGAGACCCAGTACTTC
TRBJ1-2	NA	TRBD1	14	TRBV5-1	CASSPTRTGLGYTF	TGCGCCAGCAGCCCGACTCGGACAGGGTTAGGCTACACCTTC
TRBJ2-2	few	NA	15	TRBV12-3/TRBV12-4	CASSVRDRDTGELFF	TGTGCCAGCAGTGTCCGGGACCGAGACACCGGGGAGCTGTTTTTT
TRBJ2-5	few	TRBD2	15	TRBV15	CATSFSGGYGETQYF	TGTGCCACCAGCTTTAGCGGGGGGTACGGGGAGACCCAGTACTTC
TRBJ2-7	few	NA	16	TRBV6-6	CASSYSNLALGYEQYF	TGTGCCAGCAGTTACTCCAACCTCGCCTTGGGCTACGAGCAGTACTTC
TRBJ1-6	NA	NA	13	TRBV10-3	CAISDSVDSPLHF	TGTGCCATCAGTGATTCGGTGGATTCACCCCTCCACTTT
TRBJ2-7	few	NA	13	TRBV4-1	CASSHPGYYEQYF	TGCGCCAGCAGCCATCCAGGGTATTACGAGCAGTACTTC
TRBJ2-3	many	NA	14	TRBV20-1	CSARGGGPIDTQYF	TGCAGTGCTAGAGGTGGGGGGCCCATAGATACGCAGTATTTT
TRBJ2-5	few	NA	15	TRBV6-1	CASTQITGILETQYF	TGTGCCAGCACTCAAATCACGGGGATCCTAGAGACCCAGTACTTC
TRBJ2-2	few	NA	15	TRBV4-1	CASSQDWLALEELFF	TGCGCCAGCAGCCAAGATTGGCTAGCGTTAGAGGAGCTGTTTTTT
TRBJ2-7	NA	NA	15	TRBV7-9	CASSSPLAPPNEQYF	TGTGCCAGCAGCTCCCCACTAGCTCCTCCCAACGAGCAGTACTTC
TRBJ1-5	few	NA	16	TRBV6-2/TRBV6-3	CASSLHREAINQPQHF	TGTGCCAGCAGTCTGCACAGGGAAGCTATTAATCAGCCCCAGCATTTT
TRBJ1-1	NA	NA	11	TRBV10-3	CAISETTEAFF	TGTGCCATCAGTGAGACTACTGAAGCTTTCTTT